A single sample gave rise to the 6 T cell receptor beta chains below, sequenced in a study of cytomegalovirus exposure and HLA in healthy donors. PCR used 60 Vbeta primers and 13 Jbeta primers. TCRdb keeps only in-frame clones here, not all; method: immunoSEQ multiplex PCR. The data hold about 140,000 clones, with approximately 85% observed a single time. Sample: PBMCs. The receptors here all came from a woman in her forties in good health and CMV-seronegative.

CDR3 coding DNA: TGTGCCAGCTCACAGCAGGGGGCATATGGCTACACCTTC. Its protein is CASSQQGAYGYTF. V is TRBV18 and J is TRBJ1-2; 8 bases match TRBD1. Germline-derived CDR1 and CDR2 are KGHSH and LQKENI. Trimming took 4 bases from V and 5 from J; bases not matched to a gene: 3. The CDR3 sequence is 13 residues long.

This chain connects TRBV21-1 to TRBJ2-7; TRBD2, the table's D call, was not compared with the DNA. TRBV21-1 is marked as a pseudogene. This CDR3 comprises 17 residues. This chain's CDR3 is CASSKVVEAGMSYEQYF. The CDR3 coding sequence is TGTGCCAGCAGCAAAGTGGTCGAAGCGGGAATGTCCTACGAGCAGTACTTC.

V is TRBV27 and J is TRBJ2-7; D unclear. The CDR3 runs to 14 residues. Trimming shortened V by 2 bases and J by 6 bases, and 14 bases separated the two germline ends. The germline V gene has CDR1 MNHEY and CDR2 SMNVEV (reference sequence). The CDR3 here is CASSLNGYRGEQYF. CDR3 bases: TGTGCCAGCAGTTTAAATGGGTACCGAGGCGAGCAGTACTTC.

V usage is TRBV7-8 and J usage is TRBJ1-5, with a tentative D call TRBD1 (5 bases). V was cut by 5 bases and J by 0 bases, with 14 bases left in between. Germline V gives CDR1 SGHVS, CDR2 FQNEAQ. The CDR3 is made up of 16 amino acids. The CDR3 bases are TGTGCCAGCAGCGGGGGGACCCAATTTAGCAATCAGCCCCAGCATTTT. Its protein is CASSGGTQFSNQPQHF.

J is TRBJ2-1 and V is TRBV27; D is possibly TRBD2 (6 bases). Germline CDR1 and CDR2: MNHEY and SMNVEV (reference sequence). There are 16 residues in the CDR3. Trimming took 4 bases from V and 4 from J, leaving 17 bases between them. This CDR3 is CASSSRGTRLYNEQFF. CDR3 coding DNA: TGTGCCAGCAGTTCCCGCGGGACTCGTCTTTACAATGAGCAGTTCTTC.

J is TRBJ2-6 and V is TRBV27; 14 nucleotides line up with TRBD2. The trim removed 6 bases at V and 6 bases at J, leaving 10 bases unmatched. Germline CDR1 MNHEY, CDR2 SMNVEV (reference sequence). CDR3 length: 18 residues. As DNA, the CDR3 is TGTGCCAGCAGACGGACTAGCGGGAGGTTCCTGGAGGCCAACGTCCTGACTTTC. Amino acid sequence: CASRRTSGRFLEANVLTF. The variable domain in full, completed from reference TRBV27 and TRBJ2-6, reads EAQVTQNPRYLITVTGKKLTVTCSQNMNHEYMSWYRQDPGLGLRQIYYSMNVEVTDKGDVPEGYKVSRKEKRNFPLILESPSPNQTSLYFCASRRTSGRFLEANVLTFGAGSRLTVL.